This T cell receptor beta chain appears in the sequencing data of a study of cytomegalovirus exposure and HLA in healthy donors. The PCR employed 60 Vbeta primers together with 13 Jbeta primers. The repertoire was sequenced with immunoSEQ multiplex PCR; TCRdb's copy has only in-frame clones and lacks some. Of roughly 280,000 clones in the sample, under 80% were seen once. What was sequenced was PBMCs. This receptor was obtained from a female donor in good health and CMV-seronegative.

CDR3 in amino acids: CASSDLLAGPEQFF. Here the CDR3 DNA reads TGTGCCAGCAGTGACCTACTAGCGGGACCGGAGCAGTTCTTC. The V gene is TRBV25-1, the J gene TRBJ2-1; 10 bases line up with TRBD2. The CDR3 spans 14 residues. Germline-derived CDR1 and CDR2 are MGHDK and SYGVNS. Trimming at V came to 3 bases and at J to 10 bases, leaving 6 bases not matched to a gene.